There are many counts of the clone carrying this T cell receptor beta chain. TCRdb re-derived calls from the 5' RACE reads in MiXCR, one entry per CDR3 protein. The repertoire has 70,000 or so distinct CDR3 sequences, about 6% of them found once; the top ten carry under 2.5%. This record belongs to a study of T cells after yellow fever vaccination. The TCR comes from a man younger than 30 who received the YFV17D yellow fever vaccine. The material sequenced was CD4+ T cells sorted from PBMCs, taken roughly 14 days after the first yellow fever vaccination.

CDR3 sequence: CASSLTGQGVYEQYF. CDR3 nucleotide sequence: TGTGCCAGCAGCTTAACGGGACAGGGGGTCTACGAGCAGTACTTC. The rearrangement uses TRBV7-3 and TRBJ2-7, with 11 positions matching TRBD1. There are 15 residues in the CDR3. Trimming cost V 0 bases and J 3 bases; bases outside gene matches: 1. CDR1 and CDR2 (germline): SGHTA, FQGTGA.